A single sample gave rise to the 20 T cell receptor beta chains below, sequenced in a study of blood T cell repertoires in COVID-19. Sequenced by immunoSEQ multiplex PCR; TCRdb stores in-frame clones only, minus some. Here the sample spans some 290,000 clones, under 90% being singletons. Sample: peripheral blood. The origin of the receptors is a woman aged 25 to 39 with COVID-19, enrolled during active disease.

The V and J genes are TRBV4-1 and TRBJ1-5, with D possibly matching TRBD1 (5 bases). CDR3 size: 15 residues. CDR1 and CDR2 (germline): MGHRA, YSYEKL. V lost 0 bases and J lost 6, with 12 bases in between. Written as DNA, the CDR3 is TGCGCCAGCAGCCAAGAGACAGTCGGCGGTCAGCCCCAGCATTTT. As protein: CASSQETVGGQPQHF.

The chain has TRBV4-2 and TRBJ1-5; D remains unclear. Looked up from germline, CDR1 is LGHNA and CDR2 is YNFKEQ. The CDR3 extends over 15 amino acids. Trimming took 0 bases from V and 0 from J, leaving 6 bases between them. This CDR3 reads CASSQDAGSNQPQHF. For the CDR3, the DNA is TGTGCCAGCAGCCAAGATGCCGGTAGCAATCAGCCCCAGCATTTT.

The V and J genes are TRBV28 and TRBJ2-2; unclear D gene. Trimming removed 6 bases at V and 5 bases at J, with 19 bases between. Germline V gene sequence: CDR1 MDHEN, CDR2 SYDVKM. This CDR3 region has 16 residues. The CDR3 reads CASRRRQTPRTGELFF. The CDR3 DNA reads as TGTGCCAGCAGACGACGCCAAACCCCGAGGACCGGGGAGCTGTTTTTT.

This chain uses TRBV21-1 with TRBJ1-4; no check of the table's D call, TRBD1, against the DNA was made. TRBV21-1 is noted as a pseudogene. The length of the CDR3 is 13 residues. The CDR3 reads CASRQGRGEKLFF. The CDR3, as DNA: TGTGCCAGCCGACAGGGACGGGGCGAAAAACTGTTTTTT.

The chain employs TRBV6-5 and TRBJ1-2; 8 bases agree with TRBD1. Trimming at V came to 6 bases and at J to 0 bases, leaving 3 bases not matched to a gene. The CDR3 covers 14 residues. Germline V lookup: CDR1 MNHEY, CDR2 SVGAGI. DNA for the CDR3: TGTGCCAGCAGGACAGGGGTTGCTAACTATGGCTACACCTTC. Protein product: CASRTGVANYGYTF.

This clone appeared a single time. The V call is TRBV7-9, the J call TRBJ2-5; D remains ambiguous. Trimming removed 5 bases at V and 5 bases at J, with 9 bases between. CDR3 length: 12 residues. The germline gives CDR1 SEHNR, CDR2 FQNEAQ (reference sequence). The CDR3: CASSPFGETQYF. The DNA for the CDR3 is TGTGCCAGCAGCCCCTTCGGGGAGACCCAGTACTTC. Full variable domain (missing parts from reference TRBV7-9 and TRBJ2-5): DTGVSQNPRHKITKRGQNVTFRCDPISEHNRLYWYRQTLGQGPEFLTYFQNEAQLEKSRLLSDRFSAERPKGSFSTLEIQRTEQGDSAMYLCASSPFGETQYFGPGTRLLVL.

In DNA form, the CDR3 reads TGTGCCAGTAGTCCGGGACTAGCGGGGGGGCTAAAGACCCAGTACTTC. Translating gives CASSPGLAGGLKTQYF. The genes are TRBV19 and TRBJ2-5; 16 nucleotides agree with TRBD2. CDR3 size: 16 residues. In germline, CDR1 is LNHDA, CDR2 SQIVND (reference sequence). Germline trimming cut 5 bases from V and 6 bases from J; bases unmatched to any gene: 6.

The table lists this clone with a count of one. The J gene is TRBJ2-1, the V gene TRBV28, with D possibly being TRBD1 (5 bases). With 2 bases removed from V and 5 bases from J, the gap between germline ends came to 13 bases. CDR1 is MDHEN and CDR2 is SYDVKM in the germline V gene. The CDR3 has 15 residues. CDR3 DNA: TGTGCCAGCAGTTTAAGGCAGGGTCCCCACAATGAGCAGTTCTTC. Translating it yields CASSLRQGPHNEQFF.

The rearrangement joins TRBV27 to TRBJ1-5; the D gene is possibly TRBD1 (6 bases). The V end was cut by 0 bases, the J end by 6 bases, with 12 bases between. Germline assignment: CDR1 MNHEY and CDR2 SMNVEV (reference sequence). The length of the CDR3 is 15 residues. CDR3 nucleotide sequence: TGTGCCAGCAGTTTATCATCAGGGGCTGGTCAGCCCCAGCATTTT. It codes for CASSLSSGAGQPQHF.

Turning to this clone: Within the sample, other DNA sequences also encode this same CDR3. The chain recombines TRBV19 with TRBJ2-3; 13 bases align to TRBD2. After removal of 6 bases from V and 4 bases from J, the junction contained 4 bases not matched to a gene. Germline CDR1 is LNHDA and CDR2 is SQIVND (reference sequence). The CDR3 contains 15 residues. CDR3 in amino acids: CASRGLAGRSDTQYF. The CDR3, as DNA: TGTGCCAGTAGGGGACTAGCGGGGCGATCAGATACGCAGTATTTT.

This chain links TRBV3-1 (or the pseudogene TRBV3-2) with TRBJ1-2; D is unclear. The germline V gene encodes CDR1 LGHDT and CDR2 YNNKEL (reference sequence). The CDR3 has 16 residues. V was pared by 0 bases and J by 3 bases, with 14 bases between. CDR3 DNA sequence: TGTGCCAGCAGCCAAGATTCGATAGGGAGCGACTATGGCTACACCTTC. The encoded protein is CASSQDSIGSDYGYTF.

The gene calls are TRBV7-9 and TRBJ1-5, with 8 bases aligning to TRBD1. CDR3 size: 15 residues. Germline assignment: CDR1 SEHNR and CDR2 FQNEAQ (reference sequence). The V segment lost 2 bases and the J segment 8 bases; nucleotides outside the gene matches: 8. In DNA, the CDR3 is TGTGCCAGCAGCTTATATACAGGGGGTACGGAGCCCCAGCATTTT. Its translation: CASSLYTGGTEPQHF.

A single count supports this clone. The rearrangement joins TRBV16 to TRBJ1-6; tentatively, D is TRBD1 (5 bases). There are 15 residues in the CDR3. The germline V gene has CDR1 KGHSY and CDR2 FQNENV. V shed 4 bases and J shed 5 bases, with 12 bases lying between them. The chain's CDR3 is CASSPFGADNSPLHF. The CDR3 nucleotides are TGTGCCAGCAGCCCCTTTGGGGCCGATAATTCACCCCTCCACTTT.

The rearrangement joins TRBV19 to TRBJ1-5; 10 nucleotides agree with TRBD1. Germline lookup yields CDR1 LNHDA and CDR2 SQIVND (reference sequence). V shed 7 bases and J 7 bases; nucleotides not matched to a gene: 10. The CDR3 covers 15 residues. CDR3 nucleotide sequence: TGTGCCAGTACTCCAGGGACAGGGGTTGGGCAGCCCCAGCATTTT. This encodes CASTPGTGVGQPQHF.

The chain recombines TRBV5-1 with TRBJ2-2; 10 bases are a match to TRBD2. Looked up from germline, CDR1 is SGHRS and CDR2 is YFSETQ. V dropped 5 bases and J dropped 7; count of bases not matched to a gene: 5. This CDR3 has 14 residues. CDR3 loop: CASRGTSVNGELFF. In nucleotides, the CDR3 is TGCGCCAGCAGAGGGACTAGCGTTAACGGGGAGCTGTTTTTT.

The CDR3 loop reads CASSYQKWGVNTEAFF. In nucleotides, the CDR3 is TGTGCCAGCAGTTATCAAAAGTGGGGGGTGAACACTGAAGCTTTCTTT. The chain links TRBV6-5 to TRBJ1-1; D is perhaps TRBD1 (5 bases). Germline V gene sequence: CDR1 MNHEY, CDR2 SVGAGI. Trimming cost V 3 bases and J 0 bases, with 14 bases left between them. The CDR3 extends over 16 amino acids.

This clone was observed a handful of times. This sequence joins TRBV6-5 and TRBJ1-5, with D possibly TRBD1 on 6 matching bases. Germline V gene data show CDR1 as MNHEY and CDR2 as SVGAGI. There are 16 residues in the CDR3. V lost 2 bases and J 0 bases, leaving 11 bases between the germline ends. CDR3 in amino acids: CASSYGTFNSNQPQHF. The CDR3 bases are TGTGCCAGCAGTTACGGGACATTTAATAGCAATCAGCCCCAGCATTTT.

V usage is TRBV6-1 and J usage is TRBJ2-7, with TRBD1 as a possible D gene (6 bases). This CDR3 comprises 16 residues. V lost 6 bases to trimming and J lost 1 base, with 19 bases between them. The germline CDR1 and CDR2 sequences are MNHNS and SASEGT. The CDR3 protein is CASREKDRKQSYEQYF. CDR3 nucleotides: TGTGCCAGCAGGGAAAAAGACAGGAAGCAGTCCTACGAGCAGTACTTC.

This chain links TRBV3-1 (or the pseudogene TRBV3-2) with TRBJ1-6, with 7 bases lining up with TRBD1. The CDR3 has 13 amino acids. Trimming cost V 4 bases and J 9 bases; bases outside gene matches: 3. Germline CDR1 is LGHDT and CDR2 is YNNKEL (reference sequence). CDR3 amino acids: CASSRTGGSPLHF. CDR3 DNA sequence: TGTGCCAGCAGCCGGACAGGAGGTTCACCCCTCCACTTT.

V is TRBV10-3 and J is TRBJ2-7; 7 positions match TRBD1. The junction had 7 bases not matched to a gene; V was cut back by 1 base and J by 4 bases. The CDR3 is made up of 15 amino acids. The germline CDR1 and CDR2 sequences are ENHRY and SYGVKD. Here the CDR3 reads CAISEFGTDTYEQYF. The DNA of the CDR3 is TGTGCCATCAGTGAGTTTGGGACAGATACTTACGAGCAGTACTTC.